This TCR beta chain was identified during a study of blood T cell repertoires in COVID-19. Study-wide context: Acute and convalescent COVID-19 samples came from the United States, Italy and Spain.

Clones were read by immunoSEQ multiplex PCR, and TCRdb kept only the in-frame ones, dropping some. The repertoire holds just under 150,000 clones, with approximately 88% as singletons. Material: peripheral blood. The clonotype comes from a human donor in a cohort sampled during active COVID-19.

The CDR3 sequence is CSVKLDRANYGYTF. The CDR3 DNA reads TGCAGCGTTAAGTTGGACAGGGCTAACTATGGCTACACCTTC. The chain links TRBV29-1 to TRBJ1-2; 8 nucleotides line up with TRBD1. From germline, CDR1 is SQVTM and CDR2 ANQGSEA. V dropped 5 bases and J dropped 0; count of bases not matched to a gene: 5. The length of the CDR3 is 14 residues.